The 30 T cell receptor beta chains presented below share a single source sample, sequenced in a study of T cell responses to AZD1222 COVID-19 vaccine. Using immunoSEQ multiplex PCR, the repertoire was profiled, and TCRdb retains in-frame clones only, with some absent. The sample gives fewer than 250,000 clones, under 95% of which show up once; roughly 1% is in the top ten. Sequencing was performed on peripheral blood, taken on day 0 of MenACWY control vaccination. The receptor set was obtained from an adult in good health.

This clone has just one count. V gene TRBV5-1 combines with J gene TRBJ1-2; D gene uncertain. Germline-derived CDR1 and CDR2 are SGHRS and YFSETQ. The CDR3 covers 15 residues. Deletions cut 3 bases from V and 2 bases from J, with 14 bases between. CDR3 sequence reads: CASSSATGVNYGYTF. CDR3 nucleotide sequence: TGCGCCAGCAGCTCCGCGACCGGAGTCAACTATGGCTACACCTTC.

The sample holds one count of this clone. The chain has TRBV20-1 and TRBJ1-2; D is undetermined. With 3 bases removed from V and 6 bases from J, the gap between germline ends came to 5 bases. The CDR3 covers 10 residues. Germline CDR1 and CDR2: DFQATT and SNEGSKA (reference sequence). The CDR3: CSARWNGYTF. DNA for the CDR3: TGCAGTGCTAGGTGGAATGGCTACACCTTC.

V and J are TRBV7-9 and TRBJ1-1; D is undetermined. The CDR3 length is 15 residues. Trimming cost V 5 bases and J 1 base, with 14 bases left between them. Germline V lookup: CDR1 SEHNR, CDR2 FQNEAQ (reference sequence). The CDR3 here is CASSTHGLANTEAFF. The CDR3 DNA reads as TGTGCCAGCAGCACACATGGGTTAGCGAACACTGAAGCTTTCTTT.

CDR3: CASSEGRTAGQEKLFF. CDR3 nucleotides: TGTGCCAGCAGTGAGGGGAGGACGGCAGGGCAAGAAAAACTGTTTTTT. The J gene is TRBJ1-4, the V gene TRBV2; a possible D gene is TRBD1 (5 bases). CDR3 size: 16 residues. Germline-derived CDR1 and CDR2 are SNHLY and FYNNEI. The V end was cut by 3 bases, the J end by 8 bases, with 19 bases between.

Here the CDR3 DNA reads TGTGCCAGCAGCAGGCGGACAGCCCGTTATTCACCCCTCCACTTT. It translates to CASSRRTARYSPLHF. This chain joins TRBV5-6 and TRBJ1-6; D might be TRBD1 (6 bases). The CDR3 sequence is 15 residues long. The V gene lost 4 bases and the J gene lost 8 bases, with 16 bases spanning the gap. Looked up from germline, CDR1 is SGHDT and CDR2 is YYEEEE.

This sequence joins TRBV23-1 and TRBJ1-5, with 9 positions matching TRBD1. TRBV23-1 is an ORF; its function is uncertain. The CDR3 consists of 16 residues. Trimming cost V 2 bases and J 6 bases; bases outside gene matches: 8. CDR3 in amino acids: CASSQPGQGLGQPQHF. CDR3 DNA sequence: TGCGCCAGCAGTCAACCCGGACAGGGGCTCGGTCAGCCCCAGCATTTT.

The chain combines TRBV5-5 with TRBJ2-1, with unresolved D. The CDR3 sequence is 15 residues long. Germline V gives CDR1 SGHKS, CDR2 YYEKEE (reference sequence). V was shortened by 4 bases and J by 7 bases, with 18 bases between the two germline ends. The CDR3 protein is CASSQQPKTVNEQFF. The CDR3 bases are TGTGCCAGCAGCCAGCAGCCTAAGACTGTAAATGAGCAGTTCTTC.

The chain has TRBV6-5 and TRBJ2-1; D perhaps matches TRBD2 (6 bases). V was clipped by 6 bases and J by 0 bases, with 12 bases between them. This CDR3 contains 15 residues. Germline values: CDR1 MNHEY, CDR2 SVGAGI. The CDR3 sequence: CASSLRGSSYNEQFF. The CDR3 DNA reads TGTGCCAGCAGCCTCCGGGGGAGCTCCTACAATGAGCAGTTCTTC.

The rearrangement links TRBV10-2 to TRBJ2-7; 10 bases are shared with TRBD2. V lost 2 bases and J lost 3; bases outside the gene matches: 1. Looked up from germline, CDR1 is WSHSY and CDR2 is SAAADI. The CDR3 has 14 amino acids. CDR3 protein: CASSESGGDYEQYF. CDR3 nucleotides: TGCGCCAGCAGTGAGAGCGGGGGGGACTACGAGCAGTACTTC.

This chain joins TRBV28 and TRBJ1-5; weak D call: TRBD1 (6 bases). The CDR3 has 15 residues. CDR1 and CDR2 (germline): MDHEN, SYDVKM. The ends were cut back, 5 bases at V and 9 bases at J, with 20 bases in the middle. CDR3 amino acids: CASSRAFRGQLPQHF. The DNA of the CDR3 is TGTGCCAGCAGTCGTGCATTCAGGGGCCAATTGCCCCAGCATTTT.

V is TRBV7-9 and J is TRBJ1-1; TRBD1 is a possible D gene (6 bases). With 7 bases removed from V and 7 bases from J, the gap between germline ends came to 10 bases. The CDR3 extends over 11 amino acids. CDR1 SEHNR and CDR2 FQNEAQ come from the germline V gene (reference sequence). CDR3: CASTGAHEAFF. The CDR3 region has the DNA TGTGCCAGCACGGGGGCCCATGAAGCTTTCTTT.

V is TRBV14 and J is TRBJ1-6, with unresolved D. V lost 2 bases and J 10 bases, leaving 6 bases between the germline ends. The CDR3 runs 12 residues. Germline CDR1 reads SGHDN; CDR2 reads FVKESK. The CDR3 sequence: CASSQYGSPLHF. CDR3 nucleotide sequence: TGTGCCAGCAGCCAATACGGGTCACCCCTCCACTTT.

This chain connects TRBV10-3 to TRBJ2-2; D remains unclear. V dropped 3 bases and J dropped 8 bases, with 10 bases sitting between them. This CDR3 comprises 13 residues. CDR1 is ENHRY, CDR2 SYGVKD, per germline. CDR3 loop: CAISDPVRGELFF. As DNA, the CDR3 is TGTGCCATCAGTGACCCTGTCCGAGGGGAGCTGTTTTTT.

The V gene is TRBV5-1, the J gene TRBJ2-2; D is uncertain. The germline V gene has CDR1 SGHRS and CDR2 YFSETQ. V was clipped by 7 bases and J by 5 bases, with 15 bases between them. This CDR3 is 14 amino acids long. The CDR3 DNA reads TGCGCCAGCGGCGGACGTATCACGACCGGGGAGCTGTTTTTT. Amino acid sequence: CASGGRITTGELFF.

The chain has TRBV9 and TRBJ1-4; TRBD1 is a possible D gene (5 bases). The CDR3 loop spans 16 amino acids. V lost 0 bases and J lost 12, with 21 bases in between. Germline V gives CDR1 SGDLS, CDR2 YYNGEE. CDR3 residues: CASSVATRGEAGQLFF. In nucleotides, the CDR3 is TGTGCCAGCAGCGTAGCTACAAGAGGGGAGGCGGGTCAACTGTTTTTT.

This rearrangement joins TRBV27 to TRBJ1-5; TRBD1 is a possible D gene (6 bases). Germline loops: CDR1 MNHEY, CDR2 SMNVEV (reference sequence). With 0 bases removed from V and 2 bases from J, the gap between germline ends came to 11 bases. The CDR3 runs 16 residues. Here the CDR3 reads CASSLSGGSGNQPQHF. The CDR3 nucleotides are TGTGCCAGCAGTTTATCAGGGGGTTCGGGCAATCAGCCCCAGCATTTT.

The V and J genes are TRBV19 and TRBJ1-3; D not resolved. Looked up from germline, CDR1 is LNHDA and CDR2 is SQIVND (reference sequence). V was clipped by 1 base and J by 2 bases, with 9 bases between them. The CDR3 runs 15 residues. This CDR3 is CASSIGAVPGNTIYF. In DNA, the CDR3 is TGTGCCAGTAGTATAGGGGCCGTCCCTGGAAACACCATATATTTT.

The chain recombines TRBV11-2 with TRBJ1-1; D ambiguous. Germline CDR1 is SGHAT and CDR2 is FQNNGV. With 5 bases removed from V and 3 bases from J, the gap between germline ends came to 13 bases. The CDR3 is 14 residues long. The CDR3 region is CASSPGRGYTEAFF. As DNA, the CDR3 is TGTGCCAGCAGCCCAGGCCGGGGTTACACTGAAGCTTTCTTT.

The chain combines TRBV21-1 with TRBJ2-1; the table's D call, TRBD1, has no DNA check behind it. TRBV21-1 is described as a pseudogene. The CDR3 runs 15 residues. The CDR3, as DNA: TGTGCCAGCAGCAACGACAGGACGCGTCACAATGAGCAGTTCTTC. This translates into CASSNDRTRHNEQFF.

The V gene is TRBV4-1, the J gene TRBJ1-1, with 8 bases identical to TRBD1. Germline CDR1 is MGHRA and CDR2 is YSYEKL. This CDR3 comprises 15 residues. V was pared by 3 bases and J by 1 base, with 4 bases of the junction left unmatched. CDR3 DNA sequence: TGCGCCAGCAGCCAGCTCACAGGGGGGAACACTGAAGCTTTCTTT. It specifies CASSQLTGGNTEAFF.

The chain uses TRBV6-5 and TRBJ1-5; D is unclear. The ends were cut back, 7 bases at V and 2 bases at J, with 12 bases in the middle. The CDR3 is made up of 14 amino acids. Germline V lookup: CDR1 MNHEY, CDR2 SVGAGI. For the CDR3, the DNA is TGTGCCAGCAAAACGGGATGGGGCAATCAGCCCCAGCATTTT. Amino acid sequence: CASKTGWGNQPQHF.

CDR3 sequence: CASSLGTSGGYRNEQFF. In DNA, the CDR3 is TGTGCCAGCAGCCTTGGGACTAGCGGGGGCTACCGGAATGAGCAGTTCTTC. V gene TRBV7-2 combines with J gene TRBJ2-1; 14 bases agree with TRBD2. Germline CDR1 is SGHTA and CDR2 is FQGNSA. The V and J ends lost 5 bases and 7 bases, in that order; junction bases with no gene match: 10. This CDR3 comprises 17 residues. Variable domain in full (rest from reference TRBV7-2 and TRBJ2-1): GAGVSQSPSNKVTEKGKDVELRCDPISGHTALYWYRQSLGQGLEFLIYFQGNSAPDKSGLPSDRFSAERTGGSVSTLTIQRTQQEDSAVYLCASSLGTSGGYRNEQFFGPGTRLTVL.

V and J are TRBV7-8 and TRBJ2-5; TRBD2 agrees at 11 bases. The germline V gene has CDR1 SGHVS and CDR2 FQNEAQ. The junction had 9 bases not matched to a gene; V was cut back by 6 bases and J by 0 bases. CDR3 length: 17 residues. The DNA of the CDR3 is TGTGCCAGCAGGCCGGGACTAGCGGAGAGGTACCAAGAGACCCAGTACTTC. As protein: CASRPGLAERYQETQYF. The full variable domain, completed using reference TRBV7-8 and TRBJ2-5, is GAGVSQSPRYKVAKRGQDVALRCDPISGHVSLFWYQQALGQGPEFLTYFQNEAQLDKSGLPSDRFFAERPEGSVSTLKIQRTQQEDSAVYLCASRPGLAERYQETQYFGPGTRLLVL.

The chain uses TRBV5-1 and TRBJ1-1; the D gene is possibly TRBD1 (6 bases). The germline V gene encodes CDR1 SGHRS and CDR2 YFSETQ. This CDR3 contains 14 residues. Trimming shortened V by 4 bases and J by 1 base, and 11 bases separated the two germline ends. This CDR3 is CASSLQGPNTEAFF. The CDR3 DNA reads TGCGCCAGCAGCCTTCAGGGGCCGAACACTGAAGCTTTCTTT.

CDR3 amino acids: CAWSVLISYEQYF. The CDR3 coding sequence is TGTGCCTGGAGTGTACTCATCTCCTACGAGCAGTACTTC. The chain couples TRBV30 to TRBJ2-7; D is unclear. The CDR3 has 13 amino acids. Trimming removed 0 bases from V and 0 bases from J, with 6 bases in between. Germline values: CDR1 GTSNPN, CDR2 SVGIG (reference sequence).

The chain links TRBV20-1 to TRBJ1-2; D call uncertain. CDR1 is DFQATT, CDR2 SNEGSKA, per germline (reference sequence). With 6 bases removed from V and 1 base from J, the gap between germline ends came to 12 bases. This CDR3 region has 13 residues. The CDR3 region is CSASLQSNYGYTF. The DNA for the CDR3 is TGCAGTGCGAGTTTACAGAGTAACTATGGCTACACCTTC.

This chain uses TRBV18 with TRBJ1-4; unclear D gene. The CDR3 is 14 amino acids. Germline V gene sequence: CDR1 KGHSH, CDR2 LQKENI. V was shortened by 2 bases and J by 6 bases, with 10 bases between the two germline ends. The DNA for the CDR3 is TGTGCCAGCTCACCAGGGTTTTCGGATGAAAAACTGTTTTTT. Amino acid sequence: CASSPGFSDEKLFF. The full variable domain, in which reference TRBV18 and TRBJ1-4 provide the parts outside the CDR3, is NAGVMQNPRHLVRRRGQEARLRCSPMKGHSHVYWYRQLPEEGLKFMVYLQKENIIDESGMPKERFSAEFPKEGPSILRIQQVVRGDSAAYFCASSPGFSDEKLFFGSGTQLSVL.

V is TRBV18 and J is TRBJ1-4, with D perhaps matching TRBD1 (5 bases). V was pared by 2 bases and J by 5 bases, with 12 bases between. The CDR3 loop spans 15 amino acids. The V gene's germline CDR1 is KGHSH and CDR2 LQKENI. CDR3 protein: CASSPMEGTNEKLFF. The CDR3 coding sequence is TGTGCCAGCTCACCAATGGAAGGGACGAATGAAAAACTGTTTTTT.

DNA of the CDR3: TGTGCCAGCAGTGAAACTAGGGGTAACAATTCACCCCTCCACTTT. Protein: CASSETRGNNSPLHF. V usage is TRBV2 and J usage is TRBJ1-6, with D maybe TRBD1 (5 bases). Deletions cut 2 bases from V and 7 bases from J, with 12 bases between. CDR3 size: 15 residues. Germline V gene sequence: CDR1 SNHLY, CDR2 FYNNEI.

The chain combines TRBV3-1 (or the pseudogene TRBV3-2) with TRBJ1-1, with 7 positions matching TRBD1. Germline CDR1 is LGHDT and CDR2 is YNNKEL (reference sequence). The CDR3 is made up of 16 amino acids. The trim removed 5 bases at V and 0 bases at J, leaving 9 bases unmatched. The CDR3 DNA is TGTGCCAGCAGCGAAACCGGGACAGTGCTGAACACTGAAGCTTTCTTT. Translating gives CASSETGTVLNTEAFF.